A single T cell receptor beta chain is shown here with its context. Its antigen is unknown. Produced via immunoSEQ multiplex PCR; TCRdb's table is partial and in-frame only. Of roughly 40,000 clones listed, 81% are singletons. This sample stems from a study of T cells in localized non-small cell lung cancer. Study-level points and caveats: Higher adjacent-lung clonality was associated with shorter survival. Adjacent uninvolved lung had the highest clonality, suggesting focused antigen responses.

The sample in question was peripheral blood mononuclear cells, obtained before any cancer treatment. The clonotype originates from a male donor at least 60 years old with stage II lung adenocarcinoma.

DNA of the CDR3: TGTGCCAGCAGCGTGACTCCTAACCTCCTCACAGATACGCAGTATTTT. Translating it yields CASSVTPNLLTDTQYF. V usage is TRBV9 and J usage is TRBJ2-3; D gene unclear. The germline V gene encodes CDR1 SGDLS and CDR2 YYNGEE. Deletions cut 2 bases from V and 2 bases from J, with 15 bases between. This CDR3 region has 16 residues.